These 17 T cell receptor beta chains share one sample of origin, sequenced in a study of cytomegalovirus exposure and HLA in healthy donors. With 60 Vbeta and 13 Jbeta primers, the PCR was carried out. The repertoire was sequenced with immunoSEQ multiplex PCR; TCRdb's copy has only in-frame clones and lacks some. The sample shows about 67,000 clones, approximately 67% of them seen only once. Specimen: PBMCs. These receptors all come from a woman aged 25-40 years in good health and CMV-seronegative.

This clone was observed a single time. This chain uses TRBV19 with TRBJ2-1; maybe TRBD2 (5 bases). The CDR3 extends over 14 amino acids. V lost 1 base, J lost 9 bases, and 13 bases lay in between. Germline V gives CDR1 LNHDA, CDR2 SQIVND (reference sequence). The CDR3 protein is CASSIVGGSGEQFF. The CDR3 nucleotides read TGTGCCAGTAGTATAGTAGGAGGCTCTGGTGAGCAGTTCTTC.

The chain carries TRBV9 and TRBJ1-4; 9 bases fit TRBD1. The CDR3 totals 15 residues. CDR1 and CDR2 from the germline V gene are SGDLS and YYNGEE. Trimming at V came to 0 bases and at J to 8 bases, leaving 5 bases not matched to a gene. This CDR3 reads CASSVAVGTGEKLFF. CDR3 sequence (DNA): TGTGCCAGCAGCGTAGCTGTCGGGACAGGGGAAAAACTGTTTTTT.

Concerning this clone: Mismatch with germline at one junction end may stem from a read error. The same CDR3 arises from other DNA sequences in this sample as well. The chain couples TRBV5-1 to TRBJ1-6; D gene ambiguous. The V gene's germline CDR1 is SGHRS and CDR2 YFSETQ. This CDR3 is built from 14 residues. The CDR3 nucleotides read TGTGCCAGCAGCTTGGGAGTCTATAATTCACCCCTCCACTTT. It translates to CASSLGVYNSPLHF.

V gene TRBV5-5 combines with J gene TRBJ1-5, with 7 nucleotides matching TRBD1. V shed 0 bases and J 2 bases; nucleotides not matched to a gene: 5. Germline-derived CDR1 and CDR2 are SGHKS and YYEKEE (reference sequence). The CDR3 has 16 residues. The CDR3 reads CASSLDGRGGNQPQHF. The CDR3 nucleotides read TGTGCCAGCAGCTTGGACGGCAGGGGGGGCAATCAGCCCCAGCATTTT.

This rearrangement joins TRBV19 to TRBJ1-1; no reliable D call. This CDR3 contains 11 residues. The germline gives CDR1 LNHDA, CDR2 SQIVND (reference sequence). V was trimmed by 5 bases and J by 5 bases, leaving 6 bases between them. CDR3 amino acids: CASSQWTEAFF. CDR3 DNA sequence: TGTGCCAGTAGTCAGTGGACTGAAGCTTTCTTT.

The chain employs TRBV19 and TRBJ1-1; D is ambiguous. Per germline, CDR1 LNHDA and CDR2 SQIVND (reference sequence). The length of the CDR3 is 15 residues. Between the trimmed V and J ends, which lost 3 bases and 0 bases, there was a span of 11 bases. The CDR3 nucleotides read TGTGCCAGTAGTATGTACCTAGGTGTGAACACTGAAGCTTTCTTT. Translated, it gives CASSMYLGVNTEAFF.

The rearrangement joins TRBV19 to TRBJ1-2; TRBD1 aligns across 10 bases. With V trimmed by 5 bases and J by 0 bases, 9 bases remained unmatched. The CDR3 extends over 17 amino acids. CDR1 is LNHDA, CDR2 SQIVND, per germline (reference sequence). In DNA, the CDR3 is TGTGCCAGTAGTTCCTCGGTAGGGACAGGGGCTAACTATGGCTACACCTTC. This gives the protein CASSSSVGTGANYGYTF.

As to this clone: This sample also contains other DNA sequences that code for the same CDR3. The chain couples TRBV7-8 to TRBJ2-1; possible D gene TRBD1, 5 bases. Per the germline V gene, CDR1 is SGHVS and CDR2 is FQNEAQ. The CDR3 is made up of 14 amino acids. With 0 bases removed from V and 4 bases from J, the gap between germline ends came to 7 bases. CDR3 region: CASSLAGRYNEQFF. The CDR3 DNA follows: TGTGCCAGCAGCTTAGCGGGGCGGTACAATGAGCAGTTCTTC.

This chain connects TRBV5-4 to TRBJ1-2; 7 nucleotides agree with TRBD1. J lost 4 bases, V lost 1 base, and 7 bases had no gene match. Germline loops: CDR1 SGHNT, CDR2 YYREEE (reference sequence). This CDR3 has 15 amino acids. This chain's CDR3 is CASSLPSGTAYGYTF. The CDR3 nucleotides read TGTGCCAGCAGCTTGCCCTCCGGGACAGCCTATGGCTACACCTTC.

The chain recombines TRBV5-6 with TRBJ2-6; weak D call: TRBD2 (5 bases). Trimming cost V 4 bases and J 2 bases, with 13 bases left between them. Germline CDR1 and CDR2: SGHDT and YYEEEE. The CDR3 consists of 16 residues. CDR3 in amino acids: CASSPAWRAGANVLTF. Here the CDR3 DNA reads TGTGCCAGCAGCCCTGCCTGGCGGGCTGGGGCCAACGTCCTGACTTTC.

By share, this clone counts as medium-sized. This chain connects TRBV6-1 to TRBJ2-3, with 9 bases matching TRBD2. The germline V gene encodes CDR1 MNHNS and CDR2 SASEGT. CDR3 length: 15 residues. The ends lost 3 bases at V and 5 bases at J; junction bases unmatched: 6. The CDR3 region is CASSDTSGSLDTQYF. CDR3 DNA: TGTGCCAGCAGTGACACTAGCGGGTCCTTAGATACGCAGTATTTT.

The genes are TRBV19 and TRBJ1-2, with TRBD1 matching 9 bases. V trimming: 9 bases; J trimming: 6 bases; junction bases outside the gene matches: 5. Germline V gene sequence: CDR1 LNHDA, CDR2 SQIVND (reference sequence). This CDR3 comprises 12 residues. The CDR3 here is CASLGQGDGYTF. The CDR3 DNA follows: TGTGCCAGCCTGGGACAGGGAGATGGCTACACCTTC.

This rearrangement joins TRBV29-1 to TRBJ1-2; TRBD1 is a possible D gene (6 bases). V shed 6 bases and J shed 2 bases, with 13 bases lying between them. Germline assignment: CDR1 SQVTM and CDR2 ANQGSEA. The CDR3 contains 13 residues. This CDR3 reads CSVSRTVNYGYTF. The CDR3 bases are TGCAGCGTCTCCCGGACAGTCAACTATGGCTACACCTTC.

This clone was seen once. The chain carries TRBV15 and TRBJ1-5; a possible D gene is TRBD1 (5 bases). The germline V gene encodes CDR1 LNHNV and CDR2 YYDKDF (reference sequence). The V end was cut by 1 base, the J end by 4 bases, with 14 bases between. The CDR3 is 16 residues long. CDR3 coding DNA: TGTGCCACCAGCAGAGCTGCAGCGGGGCGGAATCAGCCCCAGCATTTT. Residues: CATSRAAAGRNQPQHF.

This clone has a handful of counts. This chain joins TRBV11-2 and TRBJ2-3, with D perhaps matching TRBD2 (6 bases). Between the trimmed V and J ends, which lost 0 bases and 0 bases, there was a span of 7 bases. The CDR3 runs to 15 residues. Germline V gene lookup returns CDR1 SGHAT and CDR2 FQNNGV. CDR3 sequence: CASSLDGTSTDTQYF. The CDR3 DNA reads TGTGCCAGCAGCTTAGATGGGACTAGCACAGATACGCAGTATTTT.

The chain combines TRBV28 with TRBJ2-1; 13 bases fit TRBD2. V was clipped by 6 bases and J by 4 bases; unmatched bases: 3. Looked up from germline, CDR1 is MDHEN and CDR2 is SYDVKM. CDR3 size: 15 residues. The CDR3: CASSQTSGGYNEQFF. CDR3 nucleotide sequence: TGTGCCAGCAGCCAGACTAGCGGGGGGTACAATGAGCAGTTCTTC.

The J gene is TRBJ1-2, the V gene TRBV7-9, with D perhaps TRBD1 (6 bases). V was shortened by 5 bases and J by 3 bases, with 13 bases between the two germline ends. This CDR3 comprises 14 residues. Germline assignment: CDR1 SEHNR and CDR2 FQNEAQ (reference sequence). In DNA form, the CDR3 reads TGTGCCAGCAGCCCCCCGAGGGGGTACTATGGCTACACCTTC. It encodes CASSPPRGYYGYTF.